What follows is one T cell receptor (beta chain) and its context. Its cognate antigen is unknown. Primers used in a second PCR of roughly 7 to 12 cycles were a sample-barcoded 5' primer and a J-beta primer mix. Individual samples furnished no less than 2.5 million CDR3-containing paired-end reads apiece. TCRdb fed the 5' RACE reads into MiXCR, producing one record per CDR3 protein. The table records hundreds of thousands of distinct CDR3 sequences, roughly 50% of them present only once. Between the trimmed V and J ends, which lost 7 bases and 0 bases, there was a span of 13 bases. The CDR3 runs to 15 residues. The germline CDR1 and CDR2 sequences are MNHEY and SMNVEV (reference sequence). The sample comes from a study of blood T cells in healthy people across ages. Whole-study context: The capture of about one barcoded beta molecule per two T cells was achieved by template switching.

Isolated per sample were at least 6.5 million PBMCs. Study findings and constraints: Higher diversity and more naive CD4+ cells were features of long-lived donors, compared to aged donors.

This receptor was obtained from a man aged 25-45 years in good health. This sequence joins TRBV27 and TRBJ2-4, with D perhaps TRBD1 (6 bases). Input material: blood. CDR3 bases: TGTGCCAGCACCCCGGACAGTCTAGCCAAAAACATTCAGTACTTC. This translates into CASTPDSLAKNIQYF.